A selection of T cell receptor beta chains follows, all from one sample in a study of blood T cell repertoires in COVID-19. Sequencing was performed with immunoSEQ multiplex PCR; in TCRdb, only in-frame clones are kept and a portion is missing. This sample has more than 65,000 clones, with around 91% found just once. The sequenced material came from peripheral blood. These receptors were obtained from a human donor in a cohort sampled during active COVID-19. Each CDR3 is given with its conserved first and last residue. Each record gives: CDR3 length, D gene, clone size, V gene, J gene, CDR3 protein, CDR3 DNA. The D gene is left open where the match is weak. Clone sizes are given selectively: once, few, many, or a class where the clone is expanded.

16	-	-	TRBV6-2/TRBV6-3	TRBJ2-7	CASSYLLGRSSYEQYF	TGTGCCAGCAGTTACCTTCTAGGAAGAAGCTCCTACGAGCAGTACTTC
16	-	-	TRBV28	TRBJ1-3	CASSPSVGPSGNTIYF	TGTGCCAGCAGCCCCTCCGTGGGCCCCTCTGGAAACACCATATATTTT
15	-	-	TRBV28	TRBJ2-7	CASSYLTGIGYEQYF	TGTGCCAGCAGCTACTTAACAGGGATCGGGTACGAGCAGTACTTC
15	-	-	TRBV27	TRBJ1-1	CASSLSAGRGTEAFF	TGTGCCAGCAGTTTGTCGGCAGGACGGGGCACTGAAGCTTTCTTT
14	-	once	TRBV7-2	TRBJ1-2	CASSLPQDGEGYTF	TGTGCCAGCAGCTTACCTCAGGACGGGGAAGGCTACACCTTC
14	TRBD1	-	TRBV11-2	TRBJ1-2	CASSLGGTGNGYTF	TGTGCCAGCAGCTTAGGTGGGACAGGGAATGGCTACACCTTC
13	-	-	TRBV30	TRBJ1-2	CAWSPQGYGGYTF	TGTGCCTGGAGTCCACAGGGTTATGGAGGCTACACCTTC
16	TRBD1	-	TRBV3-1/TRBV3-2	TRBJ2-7	CASSQDGRGINYEQYF	TGTGCCAGCAGCCAAGATGGCAGGGGGATTAACTACGAGCAGTACTTC
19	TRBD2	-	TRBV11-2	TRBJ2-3	CASSFPPFIAGEPTDTQYF	TGTGCCAGCAGCTTCCCCCCCTTTATAGCGGGGGAGCCCACAGATACGCAGTATTTT
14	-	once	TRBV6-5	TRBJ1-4	CASSGERISGKLFF	TGTGCCAGCAGCGGAGAAAGGATATCCGGAAAACTGTTTTTT
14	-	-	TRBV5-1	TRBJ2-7	CASSLDLETYEQYF	TGCGCCAGCAGCTTGGATCTAGAAACTTACGAGCAGTACTTC
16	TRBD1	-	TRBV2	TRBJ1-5	CASSEGTGASNQPQHF	TGTGCCAGCAGTGAGGGGACAGGGGCCAGCAATCAGCCCCAGCATTTT
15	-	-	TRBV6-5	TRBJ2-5	CASSYAQGKGETQYF	TGTGCCAGCAGTTACGCGCAGGGAAAAGGGGAGACCCAGTACTTC
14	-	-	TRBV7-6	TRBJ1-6	CASSPWGDNSPLHF	TGTGCCAGCAGCCCGTGGGGGGATAATTCACCCCTCCACTTT
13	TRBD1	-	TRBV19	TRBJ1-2	CASRGQGTYGYTF	TGTGCCAGTAGGGGACAGGGGACCTATGGCTACACCTTC
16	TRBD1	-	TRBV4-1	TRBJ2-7	CASSQDRGQGSYEQYF	TGCGCCAGCAGCCAAGATCGGGGACAGGGGTCCTACGAGCAGTACTTC
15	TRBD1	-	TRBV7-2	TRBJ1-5	CASSLRTGGDQPQHF	TGTGCCAGCAGCTTAAGGACAGGGGGGGACCAGCCCCAGCATTTT
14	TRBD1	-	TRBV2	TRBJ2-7	CASKRTGGSYEQYF	TGTGCCAGCAAGAGGACAGGGGGGTCCTACGAGCAGTACTTC
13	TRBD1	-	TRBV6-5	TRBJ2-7	CASSPVPTGEQYF	TGTGCCAGCAGTCCCGTCCCGACAGGGGAGCAGTACTTC
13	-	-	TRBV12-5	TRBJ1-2	CASGYDTNYGYTF	TGTGCTAGTGGCTACGACACGAACTATGGCTACACCTTC
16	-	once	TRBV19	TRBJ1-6	CASSILGSSYNSPLHF	TGTGCCAGTAGTATTCTCGGGAGCTCCTATAATTCACCCCTCCACTTT
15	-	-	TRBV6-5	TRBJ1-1	CASSYRWGGSTEAFF	TGTGCCAGCAGTTACCGGTGGGGGGGCAGTACTGAAGCTTTCTTT
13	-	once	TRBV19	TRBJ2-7	CATQNRTSYEQYF	TGTGCCACCCAAAACCGGACTTCCTACGAGCAGTACTTC
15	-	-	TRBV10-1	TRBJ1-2	CASSGEVPPSYGYTF	TGCGCCAGCAGTGGAGAGGTCCCCCCTTCCTATGGCTACACCTTC
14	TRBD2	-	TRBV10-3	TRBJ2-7	CAIPALAALGEQYF	TGTGCCATACCCGCGCTAGCGGCCTTAGGAGAGCAGTACTTC
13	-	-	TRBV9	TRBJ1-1	CASSPSWNTEAFF	TGTGCCAGCAGCCCTAGTTGGAACACTGAAGCTTTCTTT
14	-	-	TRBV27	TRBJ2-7	CASSARGSGYEQYF	TGTGCCAGCAGTGCCCGGGGGAGCGGGTACGAGCAGTACTTC
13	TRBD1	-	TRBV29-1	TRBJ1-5	CSVQGDSNQPQHF	TGCAGCGTACAGGGGGATAGCAATCAGCCCCAGCATTTT
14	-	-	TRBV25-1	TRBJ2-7	CASSELGSSYEQYF	TGTGCCAGCAGTGAATTGGGGAGCTCCTACGAGCAGTACTTC
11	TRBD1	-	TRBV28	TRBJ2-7	CASGQAYEQYF	TGTGCCAGCGGACAGGCCTACGAGCAGTACTTC
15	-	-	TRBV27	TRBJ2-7	CASSFRPGRRYEQYF	TGTGCCAGCAGTTTTCGCCCAGGGCGGAGATACGAGCAGTACTTC
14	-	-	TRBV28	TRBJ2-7	CASSNTGFSYEQYF	TGTGCCAGCAGTAACACAGGGTTCTCCTACGAGCAGTACTTC
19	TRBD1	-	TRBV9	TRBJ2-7	CASRQRLSGRDRVGYEQYF	TGTGCCAGCAGGCAGCGGCTGTCCGGTAGAGACAGGGTGGGGTACGAGCAGTACTTC
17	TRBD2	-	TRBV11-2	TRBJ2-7	CASSLRRGGMSSYEQYF	TGTGCCAGCAGCTTACGGCGGGGGGGCATGAGCTCCTACGAGCAGTACTTC
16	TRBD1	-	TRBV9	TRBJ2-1	CASSVVGQGPLNEQFF	TGTGCCAGCAGCGTAGTGGGACAGGGGCCCTTAAATGAGCAGTTCTTC
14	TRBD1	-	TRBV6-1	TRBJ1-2	CASSEMTGDYGYTF	TGTGCCAGCAGTGAAATGACAGGGGACTATGGCTACACCTTC
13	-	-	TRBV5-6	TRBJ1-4	CASSSTQGGKLFF	TGTGCCAGCAGCTCGACTCAGGGCGGAAAACTGTTTTTT
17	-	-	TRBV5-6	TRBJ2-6	CASSWGTGVSGANVLTF	TGTGCCAGCAGCTGGGGAACAGGAGTCTCTGGGGCCAACGTCCTGACTTTC
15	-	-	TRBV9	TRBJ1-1	CASSVDGGGRTEAFF	TGTGCCAGCAGCGTAGACGGGGGCGGGAGAACTGAAGCTTTCTTT
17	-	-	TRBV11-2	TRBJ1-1	CASSLVPGGAENTEAFF	TGTGCCAGCAGCTTAGTTCCGGGGGGCGCAGAGAACACTGAAGCTTTCTTT
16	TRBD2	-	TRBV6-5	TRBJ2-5	CASSYSLAGSQETQYF	TGTGCCAGCAGTTACTCCCTAGCGGGGAGTCAAGAGACCCAGTACTTC
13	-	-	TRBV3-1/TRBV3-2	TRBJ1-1	CASSPPARGEAFF	TGTGCCAGCAGCCCCCCGGCGAGAGGTGAAGCTTTCTTT
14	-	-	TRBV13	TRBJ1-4	CASSFGATNEKLFF	TGTGCCAGCAGCTTCGGAGCAACTAATGAAAAACTGTTTTTT
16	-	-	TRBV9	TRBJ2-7	CASSVSPRTSSYEQYF	TGTGCCAGCAGCGTATCTCCGCGGACAAGCTCCTACGAGCAGTACTTC
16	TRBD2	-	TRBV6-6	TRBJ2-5	CASSPIGRGGQETQYF	TGTGCCAGCAGCCCCATAGGGCGGGGGGGCCAAGAGACCCAGTACTTC
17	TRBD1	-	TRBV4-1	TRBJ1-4	CASSQDPNRGLNEKLFF	TGCGCCAGCAGCCAAGACCCAAACAGGGGCCTTAATGAAAAACTGTTTTTT
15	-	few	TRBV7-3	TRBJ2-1	CASSPQGSSYNEQFF	TGTGCCAGCAGCCCCCAGGGTAGCTCCTACAATGAGCAGTTCTTC
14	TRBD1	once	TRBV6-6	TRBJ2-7	CASSVRDRDYEQYF	TGTGCCAGCAGCGTGAGGGACAGGGACTACGAGCAGTACTTC
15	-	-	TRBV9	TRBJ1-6	CASSVAGNYNSPLHF	TGTGCCAGCAGCGTAGCAGGGAACTATAATTCACCCCTCCACTTT
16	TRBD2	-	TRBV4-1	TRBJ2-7	CASSQVPRGELYEQYF	TGCGCCAGCAGCCAAGTCCCACGGGGGGAACTATACGAGCAGTACTTC